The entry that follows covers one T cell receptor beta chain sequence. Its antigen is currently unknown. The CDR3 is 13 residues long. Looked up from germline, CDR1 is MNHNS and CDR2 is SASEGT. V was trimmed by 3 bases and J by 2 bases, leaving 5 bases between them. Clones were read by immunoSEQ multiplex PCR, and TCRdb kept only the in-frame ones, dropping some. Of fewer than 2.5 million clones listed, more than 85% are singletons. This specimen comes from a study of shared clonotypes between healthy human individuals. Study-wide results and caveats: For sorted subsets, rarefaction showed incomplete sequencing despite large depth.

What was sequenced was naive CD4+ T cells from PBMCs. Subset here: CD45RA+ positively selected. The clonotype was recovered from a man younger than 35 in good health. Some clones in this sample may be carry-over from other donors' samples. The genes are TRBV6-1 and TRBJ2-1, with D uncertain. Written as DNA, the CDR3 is TGTGCCAGCAGTGAGCTCGCCTACAATGAGCAGTTCTTC. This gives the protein CASSELAYNEQFF.